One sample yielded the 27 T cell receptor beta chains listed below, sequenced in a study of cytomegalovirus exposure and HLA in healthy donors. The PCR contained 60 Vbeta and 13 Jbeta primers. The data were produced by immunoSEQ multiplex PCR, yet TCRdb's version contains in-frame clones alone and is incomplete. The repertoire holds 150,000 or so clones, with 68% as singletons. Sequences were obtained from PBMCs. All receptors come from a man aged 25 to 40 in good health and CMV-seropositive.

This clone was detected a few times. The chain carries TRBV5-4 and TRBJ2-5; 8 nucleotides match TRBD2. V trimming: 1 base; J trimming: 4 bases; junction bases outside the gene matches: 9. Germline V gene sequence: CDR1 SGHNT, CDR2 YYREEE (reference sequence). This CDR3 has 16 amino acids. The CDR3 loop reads CASSLLAGGFSETQYF. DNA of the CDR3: TGTGCCAGCAGCTTGTTGGCGGGAGGATTTTCAGAGACCCAGTACTTC.

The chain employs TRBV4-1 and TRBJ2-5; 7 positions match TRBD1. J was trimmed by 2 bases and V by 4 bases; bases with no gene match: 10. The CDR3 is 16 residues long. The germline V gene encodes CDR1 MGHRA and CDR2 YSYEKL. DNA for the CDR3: TGCGCCAGCAGCCCCGGCCTGACAGGGTGGCAAGAGACCCAGTACTTC. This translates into CASSPGLTGWQETQYF.

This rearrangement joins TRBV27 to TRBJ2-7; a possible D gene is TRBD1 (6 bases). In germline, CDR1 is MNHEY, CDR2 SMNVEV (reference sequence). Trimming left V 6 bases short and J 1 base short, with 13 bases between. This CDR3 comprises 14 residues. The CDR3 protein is CASRPLGGSYEQYF. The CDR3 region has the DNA TGTGCCAGCAGACCTCTAGGGGGTTCCTACGAGCAGTACTTC.

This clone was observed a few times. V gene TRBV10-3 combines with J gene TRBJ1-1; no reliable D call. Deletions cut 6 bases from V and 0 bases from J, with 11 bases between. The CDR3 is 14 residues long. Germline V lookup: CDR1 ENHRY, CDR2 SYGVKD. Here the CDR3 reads CAIRLEAMNTEAFF. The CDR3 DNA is TGTGCCATCAGGCTAGAGGCGATGAACACTGAAGCTTTCTTT.

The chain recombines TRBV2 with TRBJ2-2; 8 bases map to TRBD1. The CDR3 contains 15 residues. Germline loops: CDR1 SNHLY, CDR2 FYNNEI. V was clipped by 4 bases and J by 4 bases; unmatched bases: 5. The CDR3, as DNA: TGTGCCAGCAGTGCACAGGGGGGATCCACCGGGGAGCTGTTTTTT. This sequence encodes CASSAQGGSTGELFF. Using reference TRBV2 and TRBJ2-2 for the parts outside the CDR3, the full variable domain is EPEVTQTPSHQVTQMGQEVILRCVPISNHLYFYWYRQILGQKVEFLVSFYNNEISEKSEIFDDQFSVERPDGSNFTLKIRSTKLEDSAMYFCASSAQGGSTGELFFGEGSRLTVL.

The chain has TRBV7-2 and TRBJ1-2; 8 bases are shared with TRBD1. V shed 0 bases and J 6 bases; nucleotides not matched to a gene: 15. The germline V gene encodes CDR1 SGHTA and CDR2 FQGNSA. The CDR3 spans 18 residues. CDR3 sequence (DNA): TGTGCCAGCAGCTTAGCGCAGGCCGTGTCAGGGGGCTCTGATGGCTACACCTTC. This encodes CASSLAQAVSGGSDGYTF.

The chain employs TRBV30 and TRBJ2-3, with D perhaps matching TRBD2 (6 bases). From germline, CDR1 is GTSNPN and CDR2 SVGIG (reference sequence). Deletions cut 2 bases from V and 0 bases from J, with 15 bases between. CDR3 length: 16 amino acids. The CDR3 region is CAWSSGSGSSTDTQYF. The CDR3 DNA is TGTGCCTGGAGTTCAGGTAGCGGATCTAGCACAGATACGCAGTATTTT.

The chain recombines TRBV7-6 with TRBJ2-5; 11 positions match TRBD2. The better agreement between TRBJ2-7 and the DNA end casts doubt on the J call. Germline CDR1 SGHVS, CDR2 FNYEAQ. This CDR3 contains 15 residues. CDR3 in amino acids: CASSLERLAGSEQYF. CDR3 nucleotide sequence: TGTGCCAGCAGCTTAGAGAGACTAGCGGGGAGCGAGCAGTACTTC.

As DNA, the CDR3 is TGTGCCAGCAGCTCCTCTAGTGGGACTGAAGCTTTCTTT. It yields the protein CASSSSSGTEAFF. The gene calls are TRBV7-3 and TRBJ1-1; no firm D call. The germline V and J ends were trimmed by 4 bases and 5 bases, with 11 bases remaining between them. Germline V gene data show CDR1 as SGHTA and CDR2 as FQGTGA. The CDR3 is 13 residues long.

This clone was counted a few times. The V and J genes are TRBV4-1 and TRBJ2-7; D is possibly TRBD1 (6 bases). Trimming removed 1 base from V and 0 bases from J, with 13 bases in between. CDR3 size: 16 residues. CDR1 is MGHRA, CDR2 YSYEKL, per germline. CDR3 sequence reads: CASSQVTGHRSYEQYF. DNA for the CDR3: TGCGCCAGCAGCCAAGTGACGGGACACCGCTCCTACGAGCAGTACTTC.

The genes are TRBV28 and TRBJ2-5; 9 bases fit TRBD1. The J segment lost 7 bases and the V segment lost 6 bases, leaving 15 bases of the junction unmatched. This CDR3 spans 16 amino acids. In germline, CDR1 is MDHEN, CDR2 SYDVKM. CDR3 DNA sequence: TGTGCCAGCAGCTCTCCCACCCGGACAGGGGAAGGGACCCAGTACTTC. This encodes CASSSPTRTGEGTQYF.

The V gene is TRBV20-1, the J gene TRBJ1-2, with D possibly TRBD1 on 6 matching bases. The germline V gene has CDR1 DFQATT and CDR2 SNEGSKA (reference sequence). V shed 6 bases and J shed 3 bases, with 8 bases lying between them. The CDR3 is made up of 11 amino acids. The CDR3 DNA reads TGCAGTGCAAGGACAGACTATGGCTACACCTTC. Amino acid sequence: CSARTDYGYTF.

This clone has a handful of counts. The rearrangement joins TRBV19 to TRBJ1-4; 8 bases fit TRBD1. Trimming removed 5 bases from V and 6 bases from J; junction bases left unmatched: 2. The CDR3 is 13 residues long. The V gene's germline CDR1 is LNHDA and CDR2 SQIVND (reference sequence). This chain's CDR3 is CASSQGADEKLFF. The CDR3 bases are TGTGCCAGTAGTCAGGGGGCAGATGAAAAACTGTTTTTT.

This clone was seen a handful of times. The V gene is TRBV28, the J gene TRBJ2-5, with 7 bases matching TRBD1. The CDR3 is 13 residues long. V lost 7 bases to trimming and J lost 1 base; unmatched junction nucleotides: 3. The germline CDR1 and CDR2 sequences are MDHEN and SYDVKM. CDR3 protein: CASNGQVQETQYF. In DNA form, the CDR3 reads TGTGCCAGCAATGGACAGGTCCAAGAGACCCAGTACTTC.

CDR3 DNA: TGCGCCAGCAGCTTCACCTCGTCAGGGACCGGGGAGCTGTTTTTT. Protein: CASSFTSSGTGELFF. V and J are TRBV5-1 and TRBJ2-2; perhaps TRBD1 as D (5 bases). The CDR3 has 15 residues. Germline CDR1 reads SGHRS; CDR2 reads YFSETQ. V shed 2 bases and J shed 5 bases, with 13 bases lying between them.

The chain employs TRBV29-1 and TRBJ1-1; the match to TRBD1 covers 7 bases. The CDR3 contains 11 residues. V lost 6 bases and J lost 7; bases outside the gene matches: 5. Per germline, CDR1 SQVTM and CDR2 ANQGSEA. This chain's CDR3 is CSVLRDSEAFF. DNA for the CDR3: TGCAGCGTGCTCCGGGACAGTGAAGCTTTCTTT.

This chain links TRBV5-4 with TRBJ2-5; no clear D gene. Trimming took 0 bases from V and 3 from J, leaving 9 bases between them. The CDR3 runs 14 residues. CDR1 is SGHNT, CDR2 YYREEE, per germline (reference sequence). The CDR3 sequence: CASSLASLEETQYF. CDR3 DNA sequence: TGTGCCAGCAGCTTGGCGAGCCTCGAAGAGACCCAGTACTTC. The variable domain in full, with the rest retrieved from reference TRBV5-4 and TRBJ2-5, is ETGVTQSPTHLIKTRGQQVTLRCSSQSGHNTVSWYQQALGQGPQFIFQYYREEENGRGNFPPRFSGLQFPNYSSELNVNALELDDSALYLCASSLASLEETQYFGPGTRLLVL.

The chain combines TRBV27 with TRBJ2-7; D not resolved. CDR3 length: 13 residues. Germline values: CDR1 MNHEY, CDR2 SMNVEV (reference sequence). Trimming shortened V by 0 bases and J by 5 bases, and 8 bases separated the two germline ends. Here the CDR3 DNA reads TGTGCCAGCAGTTTATCCGCCGGTGACGAGCAGTACTTC. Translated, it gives CASSLSAGDEQYF.

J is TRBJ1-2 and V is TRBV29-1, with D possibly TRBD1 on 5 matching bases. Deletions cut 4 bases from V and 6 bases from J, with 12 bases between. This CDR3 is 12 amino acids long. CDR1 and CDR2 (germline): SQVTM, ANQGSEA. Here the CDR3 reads CSVGRDGDGYTF. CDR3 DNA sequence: TGCAGCGTTGGGAGGGACGGTGATGGCTACACCTTC.

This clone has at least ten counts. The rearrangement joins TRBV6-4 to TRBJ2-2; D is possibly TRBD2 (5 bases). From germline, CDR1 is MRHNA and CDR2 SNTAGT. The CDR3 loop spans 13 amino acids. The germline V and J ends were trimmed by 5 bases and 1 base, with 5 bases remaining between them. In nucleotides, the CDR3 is TGTGCCAGCAGTAGCGGGAACACCGGGGAGCTGTTTTTT. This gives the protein CASSSGNTGELFF.

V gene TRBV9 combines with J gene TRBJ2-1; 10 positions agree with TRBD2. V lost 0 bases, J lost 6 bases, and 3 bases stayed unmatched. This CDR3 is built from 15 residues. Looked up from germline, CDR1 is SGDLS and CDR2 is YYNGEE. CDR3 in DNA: TGTGCCAGCAGCGTAGAGGCTAGCGGGAGCAATGAGCAGTTCTTC. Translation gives CASSVEASGSNEQFF.

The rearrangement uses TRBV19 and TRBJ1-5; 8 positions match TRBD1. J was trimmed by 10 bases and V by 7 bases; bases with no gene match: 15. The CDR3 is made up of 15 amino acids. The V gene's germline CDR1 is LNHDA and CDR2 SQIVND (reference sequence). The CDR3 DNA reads TGTGCCAGTACGGACTGGAGGACAGGGAAAAATCCCCAGCATTTT. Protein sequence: CASTDWRTGKNPQHF. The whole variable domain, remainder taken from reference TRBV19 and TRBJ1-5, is DGGITQSPKYLFRKEGQNVTLSCEQNLNHDAMYWYRQDPGQGLRLIYYSQIVNDFQKGDIAEGYSVSREKKESFPLTVTSAQKNPTAFYLCASTDWRTGKNPQHFGDGTRLSIL.

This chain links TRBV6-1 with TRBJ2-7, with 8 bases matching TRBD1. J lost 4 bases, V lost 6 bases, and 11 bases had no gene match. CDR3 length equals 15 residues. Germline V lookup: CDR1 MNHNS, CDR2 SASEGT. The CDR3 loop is CASRPFWTGRYEQYF. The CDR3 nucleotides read TGTGCCAGCAGGCCCTTCTGGACAGGGAGATACGAGCAGTACTTC.

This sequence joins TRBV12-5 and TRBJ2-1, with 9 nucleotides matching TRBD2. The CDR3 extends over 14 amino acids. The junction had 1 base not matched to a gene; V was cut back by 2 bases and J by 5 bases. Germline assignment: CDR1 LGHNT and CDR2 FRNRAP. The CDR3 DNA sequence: TGTGCTAGTGGTTTGAGCGGGAGGAACAATGAGCAGTTCTTC. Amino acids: CASGLSGRNNEQFF.

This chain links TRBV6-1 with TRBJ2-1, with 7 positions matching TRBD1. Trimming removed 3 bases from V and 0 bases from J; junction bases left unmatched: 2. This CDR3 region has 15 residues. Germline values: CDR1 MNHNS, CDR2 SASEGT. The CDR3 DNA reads TGTGCCAGCAGTGAGGGACAGAGCTCCTACAATGAGCAGTTCTTC. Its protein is CASSEGQSSYNEQFF.

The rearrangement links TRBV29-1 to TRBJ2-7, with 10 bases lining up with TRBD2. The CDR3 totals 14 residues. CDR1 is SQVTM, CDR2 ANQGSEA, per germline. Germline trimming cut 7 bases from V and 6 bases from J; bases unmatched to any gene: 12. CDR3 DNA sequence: TGCAGCGCCAGGTGGCTAGCGGGAGAGGGCGAGCAGTACTTC. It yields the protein CSARWLAGEGEQYF.

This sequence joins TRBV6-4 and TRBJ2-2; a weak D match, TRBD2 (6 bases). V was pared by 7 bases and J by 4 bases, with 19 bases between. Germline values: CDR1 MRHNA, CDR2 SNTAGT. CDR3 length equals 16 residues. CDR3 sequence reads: CASTPNSGGITGELFF. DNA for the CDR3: TGTGCCAGCACCCCAAACAGTGGGGGGATCACCGGGGAGCTGTTTTTT.